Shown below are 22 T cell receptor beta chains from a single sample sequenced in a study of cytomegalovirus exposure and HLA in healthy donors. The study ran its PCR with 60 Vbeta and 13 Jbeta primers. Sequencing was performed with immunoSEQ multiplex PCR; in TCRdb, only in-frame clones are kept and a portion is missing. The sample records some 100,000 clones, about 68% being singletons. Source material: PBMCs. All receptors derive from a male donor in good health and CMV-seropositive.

CDR3 sequence reads: CAWSVRKNSYEQYF. The CDR3 DNA reads as TGTGCCTGGAGTGTTAGAAAGAACTCCTACGAGCAGTACTTC. The genes are TRBV30 and TRBJ2-7; D gene unclear. This CDR3 spans 14 amino acids. The V gene lost 0 bases and the J gene lost 0 bases, with 9 bases spanning the gap. Per germline, CDR1 GTSNPN and CDR2 SVGIG (reference sequence).

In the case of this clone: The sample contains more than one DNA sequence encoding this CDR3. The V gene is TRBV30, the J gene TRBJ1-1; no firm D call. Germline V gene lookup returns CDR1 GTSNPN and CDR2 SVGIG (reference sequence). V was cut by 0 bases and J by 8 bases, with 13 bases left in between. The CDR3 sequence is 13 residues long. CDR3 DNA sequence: TGTGCCTGGAGTGTGCGAGCTCCCTTAGAAGCTTTCTTT. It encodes CAWSVRAPLEAFF.

The CDR3 protein is CASSSLVGTGGGYGYTF. For the CDR3, the DNA is TGCGCCAGCAGCTCCTTAGTGGGGACAGGGGGCGGATATGGCTACACCTTC. This rearrangement joins TRBV5-1 to TRBJ1-2, with TRBD1 matching 12 bases. Trimming took 3 bases from V and 5 from J; bases not matched to a gene: 11. The germline gives CDR1 SGHRS, CDR2 YFSETQ. The CDR3 loop spans 17 amino acids.

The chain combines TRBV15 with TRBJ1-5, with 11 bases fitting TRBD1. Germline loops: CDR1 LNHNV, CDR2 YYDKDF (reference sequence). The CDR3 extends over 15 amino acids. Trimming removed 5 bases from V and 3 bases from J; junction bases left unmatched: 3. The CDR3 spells CATSGQGAFNQPQHF. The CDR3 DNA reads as TGTGCCACCAGCGGACAGGGGGCCTTCAATCAGCCCCAGCATTTT. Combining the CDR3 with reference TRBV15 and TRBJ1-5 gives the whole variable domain DAMVIQNPRYQVTQFGKPVTLSCSQTLNHNVMYWYQQKSSQAPKLLFHYYDKDFNNEADTPDNFQSRRPNTSFCFLDIRSPGLGDTAMYLCATSGQGAFNQPQHFGDGTRLSIL.

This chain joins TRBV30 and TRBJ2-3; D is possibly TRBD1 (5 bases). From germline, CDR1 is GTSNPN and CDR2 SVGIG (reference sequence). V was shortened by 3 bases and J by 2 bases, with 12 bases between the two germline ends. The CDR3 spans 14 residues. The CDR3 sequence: CAWSPGQHTDTQYF. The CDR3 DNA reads TGTGCCTGGAGCCCCGGACAACACACAGATACGCAGTATTTT.

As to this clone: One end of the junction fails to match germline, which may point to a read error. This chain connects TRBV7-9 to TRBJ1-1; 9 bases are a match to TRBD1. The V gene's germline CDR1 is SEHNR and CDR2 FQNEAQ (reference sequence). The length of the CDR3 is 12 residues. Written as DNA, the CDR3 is TGTTCCAGCAGCCTGGACAGGGGAGTAGCTTTCTTT. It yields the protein CSSSLDRGVAFF.

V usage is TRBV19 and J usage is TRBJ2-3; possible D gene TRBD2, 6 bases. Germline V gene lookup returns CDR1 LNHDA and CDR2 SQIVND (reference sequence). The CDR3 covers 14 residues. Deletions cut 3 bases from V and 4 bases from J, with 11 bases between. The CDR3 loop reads CASSISGDADTQYF. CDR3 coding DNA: TGTGCCAGTAGTATTTCGGGAGATGCAGATACGCAGTATTTT.

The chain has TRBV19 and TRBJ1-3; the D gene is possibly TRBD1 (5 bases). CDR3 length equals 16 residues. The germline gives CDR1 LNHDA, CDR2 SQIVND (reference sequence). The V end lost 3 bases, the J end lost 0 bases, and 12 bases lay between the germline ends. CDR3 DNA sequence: TGTGCCAGTAGTATTGCGGCCAGGGTCTCTGGAAACACCATATATTTT. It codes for CASSIAARVSGNTIYF.

This CDR3 reads CASSLEGYEQYF. CDR3 bases: TGTGCCAGCAGCTTGGAGGGGTACGAGCAGTACTTC. This chain connects TRBV5-6 to TRBJ2-7, with a possible D match to TRBD1 (5 bases). Trimming pared 0 bases from V and 4 bases from J, leaving 5 bases between. The CDR3 spans 12 residues. Germline V CDR1 and CDR2: SGHDT, YYEEEE.

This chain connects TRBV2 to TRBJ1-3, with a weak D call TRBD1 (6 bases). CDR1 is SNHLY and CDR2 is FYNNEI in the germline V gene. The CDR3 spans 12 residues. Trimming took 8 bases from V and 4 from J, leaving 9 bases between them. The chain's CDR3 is CASGGAGNTIYF. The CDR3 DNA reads TGTGCCAGCGGGGGGGCCGGAAACACCATATATTTT.

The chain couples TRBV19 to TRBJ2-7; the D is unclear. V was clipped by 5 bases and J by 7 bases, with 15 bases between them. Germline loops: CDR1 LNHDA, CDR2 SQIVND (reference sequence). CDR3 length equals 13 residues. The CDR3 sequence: CASSVGAPREQYF. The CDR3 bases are TGTGCCAGTAGTGTTGGAGCCCCGCGGGAGCAGTACTTC.

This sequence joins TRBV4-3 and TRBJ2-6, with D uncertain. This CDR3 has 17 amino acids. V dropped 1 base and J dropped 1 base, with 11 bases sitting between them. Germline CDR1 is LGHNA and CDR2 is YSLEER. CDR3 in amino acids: CASSQAARVSGANVLTF. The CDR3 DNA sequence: TGCGCCAGCAGCCAAGCAGCTCGGGTTTCTGGGGCCAACGTCCTGACTTTC.

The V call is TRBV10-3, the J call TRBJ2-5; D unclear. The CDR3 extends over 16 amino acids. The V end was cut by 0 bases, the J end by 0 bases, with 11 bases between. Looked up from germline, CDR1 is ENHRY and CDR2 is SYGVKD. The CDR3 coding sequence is TGTGCCATCAGTGAGTCGAGCGCGCACTACCAAGAGACCCAGTACTTC. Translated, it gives CAISESSAHYQETQYF.

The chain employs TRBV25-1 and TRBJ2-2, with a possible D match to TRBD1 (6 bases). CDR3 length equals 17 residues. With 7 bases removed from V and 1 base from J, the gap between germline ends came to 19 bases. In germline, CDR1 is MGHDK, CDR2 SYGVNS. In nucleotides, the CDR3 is TGTGCCAGCACTCTGGGCCGGGACACAATGAACACCGGGGAGCTGTTTTTT. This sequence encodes CASTLGRDTMNTGELFF.

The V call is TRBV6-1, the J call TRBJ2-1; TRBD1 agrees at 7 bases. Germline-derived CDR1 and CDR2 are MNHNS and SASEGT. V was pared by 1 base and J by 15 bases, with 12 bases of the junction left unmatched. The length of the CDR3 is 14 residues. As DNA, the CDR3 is TGTGCCAGCAGTGAAGTTGACAGGGAACCTCCTTTGTTCTTC. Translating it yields CASSEVDREPPLFF.

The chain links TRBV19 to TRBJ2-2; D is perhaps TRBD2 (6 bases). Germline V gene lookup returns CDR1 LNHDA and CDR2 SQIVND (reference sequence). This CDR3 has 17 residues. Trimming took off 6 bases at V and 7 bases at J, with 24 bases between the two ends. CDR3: CASSPGRFWALSGELFF. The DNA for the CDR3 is TGTGCCAGTAGCCCCGGGAGATTTTGGGCTCTGAGCGGGGAGCTGTTTTTT. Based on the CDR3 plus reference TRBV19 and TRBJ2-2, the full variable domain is DGGITQSPKYLFRKEGQNVTLSCEQNLNHDAMYWYRQDPGQGLRLIYYSQIVNDFQKGDIAEGYSVSREKKESFPLTVTSAQKNPTAFYLCASSPGRFWALSGELFFGEGSRLTVL.

The CDR3 loop is CASSQLAGYTGELFF. CDR3 nucleotides: TGTGCCAGCAGTCAACTAGCGGGGTACACCGGGGAGCTGTTTTTT. V and J are TRBV27 and TRBJ2-2, with 10 bases identical to TRBD2. This CDR3 comprises 15 residues. Losses at the gene ends were 5 bases for V and 3 bases for J; bases not matched to a gene: 3. Germline CDR1 is MNHEY and CDR2 is SMNVEV (reference sequence).

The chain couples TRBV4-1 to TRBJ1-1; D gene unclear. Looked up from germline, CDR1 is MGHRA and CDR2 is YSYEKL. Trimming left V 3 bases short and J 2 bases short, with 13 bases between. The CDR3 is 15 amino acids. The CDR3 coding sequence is TGCGCCAGCAGCCACTGGGAGCTCATAAACACTGAAGCTTTCTTT. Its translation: CASSHWELINTEAFF.

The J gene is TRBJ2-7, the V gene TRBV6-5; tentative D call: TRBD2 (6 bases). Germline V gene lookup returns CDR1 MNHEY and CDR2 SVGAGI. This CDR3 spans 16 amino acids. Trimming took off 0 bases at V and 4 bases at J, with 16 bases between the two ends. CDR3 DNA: TGTGCCAGCAGTTACTCGGCCGGGACTTGGAGATACGAGCAGTACTTC. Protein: CASSYSAGTWRYEQYF.

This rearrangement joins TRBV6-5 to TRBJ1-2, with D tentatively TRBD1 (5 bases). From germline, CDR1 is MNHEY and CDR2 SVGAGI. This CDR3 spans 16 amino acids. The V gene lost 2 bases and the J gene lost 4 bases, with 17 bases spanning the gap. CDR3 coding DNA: TGTGCCAGCAGTTACGGGAGGGGAACGACCGCCTATGGCTACACCTTC. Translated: CASSYGRGTTAYGYTF.

CDR3 sequence reads: CASSQGAVDEQYF. The CDR3 coding sequence is TGCGCCAGCAGCCAGGGGGCTGTCGACGAGCAGTACTTC. The chain carries TRBV5-1 and TRBJ2-7, with TRBD1 matching 8 bases. Germline V CDR1 and CDR2: SGHRS, YFSETQ. The CDR3 totals 13 residues. V shed 4 bases, J shed 5 bases, and the junction held 5 bases outside the gene matches.

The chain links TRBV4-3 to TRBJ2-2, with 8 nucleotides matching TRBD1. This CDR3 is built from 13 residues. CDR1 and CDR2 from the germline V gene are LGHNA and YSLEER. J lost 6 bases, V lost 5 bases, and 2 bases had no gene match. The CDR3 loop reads CASSSRGPGELFF. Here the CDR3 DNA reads TGCGCCAGCAGCTCCAGGGGGCCCGGGGAGCTGTTTTTT.